The next 28 T cell receptor beta chains were all read from a single sample in a study of blood T cell repertoires in COVID-19. Repertoires were generated with immunoSEQ multiplex PCR, while TCRdb's copy carries only in-frame clones and drops some. The data hold fewer than 300,000 clones, with approximately 93% observed a single time. The sequencing sample was made of peripheral blood. The receptors originated from a woman in her 30s with COVID-19, enrolled during active disease.

The chain couples TRBV3-1 (or the pseudogene TRBV3-2) to TRBJ1-5, with D possibly being TRBD1 (5 bases). The CDR3 consists of 13 residues. Trimming left V 1 base short and J 9 bases short, with 10 bases between. Germline V lookup: CDR1 LGHDT, CDR2 YNNKEL (reference sequence). The CDR3 nucleotides read TGTGCCAGCAGCCAAGGGGGGGGGACGCCCCAGCATTTT. Its translation: CASSQGGGTPQHF.

The genes are TRBV6-2 or TRBV6-3 and TRBJ2-7; 9 nucleotides align to TRBD1. This CDR3 is 15 amino acids long. Trimming took 6 bases from V and 5 from J; bases not matched to a gene: 11. Germline V gene lookup returns CDR1 MNHEY and CDR2 SVGEGT. The CDR3: CASSTEGQGFHEQYF. CDR3 bases: TGTGCCAGCAGCACGGAGGGACAGGGTTTCCACGAGCAGTACTTC.

The rearrangement uses TRBV12-3 or TRBV12-4 and TRBJ2-7; D unresolved. The CDR3 has 13 residues. The V end lost 0 bases, the J end lost 4 bases, and 7 bases lay between the germline ends. CDR3 nucleotide sequence: TGTGCCAGCAGTTTAGCGCACATTTACGAGCAGTACTTC. As protein: CASSLAHIYEQYF.

The genes are TRBV5-4 and TRBJ2-2; 10 positions match TRBD2. J was trimmed by 3 bases and V by 2 bases; bases with no gene match: 4. This CDR3 has 16 residues. The germline V gene encodes CDR1 SGHNT and CDR2 YYREEE (reference sequence). CDR3 sequence: CASSLRAGGYTGELFF. In nucleotides, the CDR3 is TGTGCCAGCAGCTTACGAGCGGGAGGGTACACCGGGGAGCTGTTTTTT. Complete variable domain (other parts from reference TRBV5-4 and TRBJ2-2): ETGVTQSPTHLIKTRGQQVTLRCSSQSGHNTVSWYQQALGQGPQFIFQYYREEENGRGNFPPRFSGLQFPNYSSELNVNALELDDSALYLCASSLRAGGYTGELFFGEGSRLTVL.

This chain connects TRBV5-1 to TRBJ1-2; TRBD1 matches 8 bases. This CDR3 region has 14 residues. V shed 4 bases, J shed 2 bases, and the junction held 4 bases outside the gene matches. Germline CDR1 and CDR2: SGHRS and YFSETQ. The CDR3 nucleotides are TGCGCCAGCAGCCCCGGACAGGGAAACTATGGCTACACCTTC. Translation gives CASSPGQGNYGYTF.

This chain joins TRBV27 and TRBJ2-7; TRBD2 aligns across 12 bases. Looked up from germline, CDR1 is MNHEY and CDR2 is SMNVEV (reference sequence). Trimming removed 2 bases from V and 6 bases from J; junction bases left unmatched: 8. The CDR3 consists of 16 residues. The CDR3 spells CASSLLASGRVREQYF. In DNA form, the CDR3 reads TGTGCCAGCAGTTTACTGGCTAGCGGGAGGGTACGCGAGCAGTACTTC.

The V call is TRBV3-1 (or the pseudogene TRBV3-2), the J call TRBJ1-3; D not resolved. The V end was cut by 1 base, the J end by 3 bases, with 7 bases between. CDR3 length: 14 residues. From germline, CDR1 is LGHDT and CDR2 YNNKEL (reference sequence). DNA of the CDR3: TGTGCCAGCAGCCAAGCGGGAGGTGGAAACACCATATATTTT. This translates into CASSQAGGGNTIYF.

This rearrangement joins TRBV10-3 to TRBJ1-2, with TRBD1 matching over 9 bases. Germline V gives CDR1 ENHRY, CDR2 SYGVKD. V gave up 5 bases and J gave up 2 bases; unmatched junction bases: 3. The CDR3 spans 14 residues. The CDR3 nucleotides are TGTGCCATCAGTCCCGGGACAGGGAACTATGGCTACACCTTC. It yields the protein CAISPGTGNYGYTF.

The chain combines TRBV10-3 with TRBJ1-1, with TRBD1 matching over 8 bases. CDR3 length: 15 residues. Unmatched junction bases numbered 17, after V lost 11 bases and J lost 6 bases. Germline V gene lookup returns CDR1 ENHRY and CDR2 SYGVKD. CDR3: CAGSSNRGLGAEAFF. CDR3 coding DNA: TGTGCCGGTTCAAGTAACAGGGGGTTGGGAGCTGAAGCTTTCTTT.

The sample holds one count of this clone. The rearrangement joins TRBV19 to TRBJ2-1; 11 bases line up with TRBD2. J gave up 6 bases and V 5 bases, and 9 bases lay outside the gene matches. Germline lookup yields CDR1 LNHDA and CDR2 SQIVND (reference sequence). The CDR3 is 16 residues long. CDR3 DNA sequence: TGTGCCAGTAGTCTTCAACTAGCGGGAGCTGGCAATGAGCAGTTCTTC. Protein: CASSLQLAGAGNEQFF.

The V call is TRBV29-1, the J call TRBJ1-1; 8 bases align to TRBD1. The germline CDR1 and CDR2 sequences are SQVTM and ANQGSEA. J was trimmed by 1 base and V by 4 bases; bases with no gene match: 2. This CDR3 is built from 13 residues. CDR3 coding DNA: TGCAGCGTTGCGACAGGGGCGAACACTGAAGCTTTCTTT. This codes for CSVATGANTEAFF.

By share, this clone counts as medium-sized. The chain links TRBV7-2 to TRBJ1-5; D uncertain. This CDR3 spans 14 amino acids. Germline V CDR1 and CDR2: SGHTA, FQGNSA. The germline V and J ends were trimmed by 3 bases and 7 bases, with 13 bases remaining between them. The CDR3 DNA reads as TGTGCCAGCAGCTTTCCCGGGATGGGGCAGCCCCAGCATTTT. As protein: CASSFPGMGQPQHF.

The genes are TRBV25-1 and TRBJ2-2; tentative D call: TRBD2 (5 bases). Germline CDR1 MGHDK, CDR2 SYGVNS. The CDR3 loop spans 15 amino acids. The V end lost 5 bases, the J end lost 5 bases, and 15 bases lay between the germline ends. CDR3 DNA sequence: TGTGCCAGCAGTCCCGGCCCGGGGATAACCGGGGAGCTGTTTTTT. This gives the protein CASSPGPGITGELFF.

The chain combines TRBV11-1 with TRBJ2-1; D might be TRBD1 (5 bases). The V end was cut by 1 base, the J end by 0 bases, with 7 bases between. The CDR3 is 15 amino acids. Per germline, CDR1 SGHAT and CDR2 FQDESV (reference sequence). The CDR3 here is CASSLVQGSYNEQFF. The CDR3 DNA reads as TGTGCCAGCAGCTTAGTTCAGGGCTCCTACAATGAGCAGTTCTTC.

The chain recombines TRBV5-1 with TRBJ2-5; 9 bases fit TRBD2. There are 16 residues in the CDR3. Germline values: CDR1 SGHRS, CDR2 YFSETQ. The junction had 5 bases not matched to a gene; V was cut back by 0 bases and J by 2 bases. CDR3 DNA sequence: TGCGCCAGCAGCTTGGTGGCTAGCGGGATACAAGAGACCCAGTACTTC. Its translation: CASSLVASGIQETQYF.

The genes are TRBV9 and TRBJ2-7; 9 positions agree with TRBD2. Germline values: CDR1 SGDLS, CDR2 YYNGEE. The CDR3 extends over 16 amino acids. V shed 3 bases, J shed 4 bases, and the junction held 11 bases outside the gene matches. For the CDR3, the DNA is TGTGCCAGCAGCGCGCGCCTGGCGGGAGGGCCTTACGAGCAGTACTTC. Translating gives CASSARLAGGPYEQYF.

The V and J genes are TRBV3-1 (or the pseudogene TRBV3-2) and TRBJ1-1; D is perhaps TRBD1 (5 bases). V dropped 5 bases and J dropped 6 bases, with 13 bases sitting between them. Germline loops: CDR1 LGHDT, CDR2 YNNKEL (reference sequence). The length of the CDR3 is 13 residues. Here the CDR3 DNA reads TGTGCCAGCAGCTTCCAGGGTTTCGCTGAAGCTTTCTTT. It specifies CASSFQGFAEAFF.

This chain links TRBV5-1 with TRBJ2-5; TRBD2 aligns across 7 bases. Trimming took 6 bases from V and 5 from J; bases not matched to a gene: 13. This CDR3 is built from 15 residues. The germline V gene encodes CDR1 SGHRS and CDR2 YFSETQ. The CDR3 loop is CASTLAAGNWETQYF. CDR3 DNA sequence: TGCGCCAGCACCCTTGCAGCGGGAAACTGGGAGACCCAGTACTTC.

The chain has TRBV7-9 and TRBJ1-2, with a tentative D call TRBD1 (6 bases). In germline, CDR1 is SEHNR, CDR2 FQNEAQ (reference sequence). The CDR3 consists of 16 residues. V was cut by 8 bases and J by 3 bases, with 22 bases left in between. The DNA of the CDR3 is TGTGCCAGCTCCCTTAAAGGCAGCAAGGGGGACTATGGCTACACCTTC. Its translation is CASSLKGSKGDYGYTF.

The chain links TRBV30 to TRBJ1-2; D is undetermined. The CDR3 consists of 15 residues. V was shortened by 1 base and J by 5 bases, with 17 bases between the two germline ends. Germline CDR1 GTSNPN, CDR2 SVGIG (reference sequence). Here the CDR3 DNA reads TGTGCCTGGAGTGATGGTTGGGCAGCGGAGTATGGCTACACCTTC. Residues: CAWSDGWAAEYGYTF.

This clone has a handful of counts. This chain uses TRBV29-1 with TRBJ2-2; perhaps TRBD2 as D (5 bases). Deletions cut 4 bases from V and 0 bases from J, with 9 bases between. The germline gives CDR1 SQVTM, CDR2 ANQGSEA. The CDR3 is made up of 14 amino acids. The CDR3 loop reads CSVGTGTNTGELFF. The CDR3 DNA reads as TGCAGCGTTGGGACTGGAACGAACACCGGGGAGCTGTTTTTT.

In DNA, the CDR3 is TGTGCCTGGGGTGGAGTGGCCTCAGGAAACACCATATATTTT. This translates into CAWGGVASGNTIYF. The chain uses TRBV30 and TRBJ1-3; D uncertain. The CDR3 loop spans 14 amino acids. V was cut by 5 bases and J by 4 bases, with 15 bases left in between. Germline V lookup: CDR1 GTSNPN, CDR2 SVGIG (reference sequence).

About this clone itself: The junction departs from germline at one end; a sequencing error may be responsible. This chain links TRBV10-2 with TRBJ2-7, with 16 bases that match TRBD2. Germline CDR1 WSHSY, CDR2 SAAADI. The CDR3 totals 15 residues. This CDR3 reads CASSESGGLAGGPHF. In nucleotides, the CDR3 is TGCGCCAGCAGTGAGTCGGGGGGACTAGCGGGAGGGCCGCACTTC.

V is TRBV7-2 and J is TRBJ1-1; D might be TRBD1 (6 bases). The length of the CDR3 is 14 residues. V lost 6 bases and J 3 bases, leaving 14 bases between the germline ends. Germline CDR1 is SGHTA and CDR2 is FQGNSA. The CDR3 DNA follows: TGTGCCAGCAGTGCCGACAGGATTGACACTGAAGCTTTCTTT. This sequence encodes CASSADRIDTEAFF.

V and J are TRBV7-9 and TRBJ1-1; 9 positions agree with TRBD1. This CDR3 has 14 amino acids. Trimming removed 6 bases from V and 3 bases from J; junction bases left unmatched: 5. Germline V gives CDR1 SEHNR, CDR2 FQNEAQ (reference sequence). The CDR3 loop is CASRKQGAHTEAFF. The CDR3 DNA follows: TGTGCCAGCAGGAAACAGGGGGCCCACACTGAAGCTTTCTTT. The full variable domain, completed using reference TRBV7-9 and TRBJ1-1, is DTGVSQNPRHKITKRGQNVTFRCDPISEHNRLYWYRQTLGQGPEFLTYFQNEAQLEKSRLLSDRFSAERPKGSFSTLEIQRTEQGDSAMYLCASRKQGAHTEAFFGQGTRLTVV.

The CDR3 reads CAISEFSRNQPQHF. The DNA of the CDR3 is TGTGCCATCAGTGAGTTTTCCAGAAATCAGCCCCAGCATTTT. The chain employs TRBV10-3 and TRBJ1-5; D not certain. The ends were cut back, 1 base at V and 4 bases at J, with 8 bases in the middle. CDR1 and CDR2 from the germline V gene are ENHRY and SYGVKD. This CDR3 comprises 14 residues.

This clone has just a few counts. The chain couples TRBV5-4 to TRBJ2-1; D perhaps matches TRBD1 (5 bases). Germline CDR1 is SGHNT and CDR2 is YYREEE (reference sequence). CDR3 length: 14 amino acids. The V end was cut by 3 bases, the J end by 5 bases, with 12 bases between. DNA of the CDR3: TGTGCCAGCAGCTGGACAACTGGAAACAATGAGCAGTTCTTC. Its protein product is CASSWTTGNNEQFF.

This chain connects TRBV28 to TRBJ1-2; 8 bases agree with TRBD1. J lost 4 bases, V lost 3 bases, and 4 bases had no gene match. CDR1 and CDR2 (germline): MDHEN, SYDVKM. There are 14 residues in the CDR3. In DNA form, the CDR3 reads TGTGCCAGCAGTTTCACAGGGGGATTCTATGGCTACACCTTC. It is translated as CASSFTGGFYGYTF.